The clone carrying this T cell receptor beta chain has just a few counts. The data stem from a study of blood T cell repertoires in COVID-19. The CDR3 runs to 16 residues. Trimming removed 1 base at V and 0 bases at J, with 11 bases between. Per the germline V gene, CDR1 is SGDLS and CDR2 is YYNGEE. Profiled with immunoSEQ multiplex PCR; TCRdb holds only in-frame clones, not every one. The repertoire holds approximately 250,000 clones, with 88% as singletons. The V call is TRBV9, the J call TRBJ1-3; D is unclear. Sequences were obtained from PBMCs or T cells enriched from blood (not recorded which). This TCR was recovered from a woman in her forties who had been exposed to COVID-19. The CDR3: CASSVSSTRSGNTIYF. The DNA for the CDR3 is TGTGCCAGCAGCGTATCAAGCACCCGCTCTGGAAACACCATATATTTT.